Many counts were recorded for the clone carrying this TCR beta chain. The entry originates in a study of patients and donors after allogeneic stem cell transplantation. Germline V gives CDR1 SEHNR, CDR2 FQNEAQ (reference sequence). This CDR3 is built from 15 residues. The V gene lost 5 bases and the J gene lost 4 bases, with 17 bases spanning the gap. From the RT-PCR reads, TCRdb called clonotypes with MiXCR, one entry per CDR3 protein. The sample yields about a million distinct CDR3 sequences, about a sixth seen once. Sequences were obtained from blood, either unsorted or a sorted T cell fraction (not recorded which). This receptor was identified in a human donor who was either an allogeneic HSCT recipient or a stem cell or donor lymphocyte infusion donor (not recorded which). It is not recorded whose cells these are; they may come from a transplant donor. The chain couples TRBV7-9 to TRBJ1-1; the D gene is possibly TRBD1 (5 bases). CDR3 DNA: TGTGCCAGCAGCCTGCTACCGGGACCGGGCACTGAAGCTTTCTTT. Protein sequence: CASSLLPGPGTEAFF. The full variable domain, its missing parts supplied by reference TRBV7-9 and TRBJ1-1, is DTGVSQNPRHKITKRGQNVTFRCDPISEHNRLYWYRQTLGQGPEFLTYFQNEAQLEKSRLLSDRFSAERPKGSFSTLEIQRTEQGDSAMYLCASSLLPGPGTEAFFGQGTRLTVV.